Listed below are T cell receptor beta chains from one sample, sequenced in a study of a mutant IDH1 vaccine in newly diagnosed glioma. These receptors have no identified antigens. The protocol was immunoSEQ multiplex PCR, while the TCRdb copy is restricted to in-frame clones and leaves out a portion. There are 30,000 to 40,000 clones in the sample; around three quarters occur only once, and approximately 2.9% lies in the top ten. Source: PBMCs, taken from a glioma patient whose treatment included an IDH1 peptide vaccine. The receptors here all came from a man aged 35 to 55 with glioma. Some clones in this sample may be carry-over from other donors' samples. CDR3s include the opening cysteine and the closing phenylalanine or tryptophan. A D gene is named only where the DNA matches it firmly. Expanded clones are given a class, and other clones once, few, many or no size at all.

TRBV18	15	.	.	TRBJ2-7	CASSPRVTASGEQYF	TGTGCCAGCTCACCTAGGGTGACAGCTAGTGGCGAGCAGTACTTC
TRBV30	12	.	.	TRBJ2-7	CAWSEKAYEQYF	TGTGCCTGGAGTGAGAAGGCCTACGAGCAGTACTTC
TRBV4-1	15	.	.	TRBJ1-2	CASSQERQQVYGYTF	TGCGCCAGCAGCCAAGAACGACAACAGGTCTATGGCTACACCTTC
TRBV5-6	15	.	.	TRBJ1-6	CASSVTGLKDSPLHF	TGTGCCAGCAGCGTGACAGGCCTCAAGGATTCACCCCTCCACTTT
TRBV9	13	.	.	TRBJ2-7	CASSVSPSYEQYF	TGTGCCAGCAGCGTATCACCCTCCTACGAGCAGTACTTC
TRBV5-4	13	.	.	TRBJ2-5	CASSSEGEETQYF	TGTGCCAGCAGCTCCGAAGGGGAAGAGACCCAGTACTTC
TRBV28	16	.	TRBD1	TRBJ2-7	CASSSPTDRYSYEQYF	TGTGCCAGCAGTTCACCTACGGACAGGTACTCCTACGAGCAGTACTTC
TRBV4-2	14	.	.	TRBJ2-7	CASSQDLMTHEQYF	TGTGCCAGCAGCCAAGATCTTATGACCCACGAGCAGTACTTC
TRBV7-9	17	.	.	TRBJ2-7	CASSPNPPGRRSYEQYF	TGTGCCAGCAGCCCCAATCCTCCGGGACGGCGCTCCTACGAGCAGTACTTC
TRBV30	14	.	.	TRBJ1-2	CAWSFLGRNYGYTF	TGTGCCTGGAGTTTTCTGGGGAGGAACTATGGCTACACCTTC
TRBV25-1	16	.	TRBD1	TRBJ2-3	CASSSNRGQNTDTQYF	TGTGCCAGCAGTTCGAACAGGGGGCAGAACACAGATACGCAGTATTTT
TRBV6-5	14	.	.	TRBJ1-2	CASHKGKANYGYTF	TGTGCCAGCCATAAGGGTAAAGCTAACTATGGCTACACCTTC
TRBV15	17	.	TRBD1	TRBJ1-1	CATSRDPPGTGNTEAFF	TGTGCCACCAGCAGAGATCCACCTGGGACAGGGAACACTGAAGCTTTCTTT
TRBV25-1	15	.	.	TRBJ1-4	CASSGPGGRAEKLFF	TGTGCCAGCAGTGGCCCAGGAGGGAGAGCGGAAAAACTGTTTTTT
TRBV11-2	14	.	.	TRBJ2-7	CASSLYSEAYEQYF	TGTGCCAGCAGCTTATACTCAGAAGCCTACGAGCAGTACTTC
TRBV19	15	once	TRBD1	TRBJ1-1	CASSAPRQGNTEAFF	TGTGCCAGTAGTGCCCCCCGACAGGGGAACACTGAAGCTTTCTTT
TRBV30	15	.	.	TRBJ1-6	CAWSLLGGEYSPLHF	TGTGCCTGGAGCCTCCTCGGGGGGGAGTATTCACCCCTCCACTTT
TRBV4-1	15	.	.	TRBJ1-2	CASSQAGQNNYGYTF	TGCGCCAGCAGCCAAGCCGGACAGAATAACTATGGCTACACCTTC
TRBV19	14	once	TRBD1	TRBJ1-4	CASSQDRDNEKLFF	TGTGCCAGTAGTCAGGACAGGGATAATGAAAAACTGTTTTTT
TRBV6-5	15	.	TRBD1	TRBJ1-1	CASSSPGGSNTEAFF	TGTGCCAGCAGTTCTCCAGGGGGATCGAACACTGAAGCTTTCTTT
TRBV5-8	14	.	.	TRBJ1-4	CASSSYPTNEKLFF	TGTGCCAGCAGCTCCTACCCGACTAATGAAAAACTGTTTTTT
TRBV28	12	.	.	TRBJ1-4	CASSLSNEKLFF	TGTGCCAGCAGCCTCTCTAATGAAAAACTGTTTTTT
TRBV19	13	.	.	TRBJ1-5	CASSMVLGQPQHF	TGTGCCAGTAGTATGGTCCTGGGTCAGCCCCAGCATTTT
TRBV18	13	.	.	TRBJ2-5	CASSPDSQETQYF	TGTGCCAGCTCACCAGACTCCCAAGAGACCCAGTACTTC
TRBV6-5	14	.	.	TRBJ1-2	CASSYGAGTYGYTF	TGTGCCAGCAGTTATGGCGCAGGGACCTATGGCTACACCTTC
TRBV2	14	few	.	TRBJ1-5	CARGGPSSNQPQHF	TGTGCCAGGGGGGGACCGAGTAGCAATCAGCCCCAGCATTTT
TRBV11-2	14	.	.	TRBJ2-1	CASSLGGAYNEQFF	TGTGCCAGCAGCTTAGGGGGGGCCTACAATGAGCAGTTCTTC
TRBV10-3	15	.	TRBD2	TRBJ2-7	CAISDPTLTSGEQYF	TGTGCCATCAGTGACCCTACATTGACTAGCGGGGAGCAGTACTTC
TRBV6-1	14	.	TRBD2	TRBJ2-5	CASSVERGVKTQYF	TGTGCCAGCAGTGTGGAGCGGGGGGTGAAGACCCAGTACTTC
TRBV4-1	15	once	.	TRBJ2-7	CASSQGIRERYEQYF	TGCGCCAGCAGCCAAGGGATCAGGGAAAGGTACGAGCAGTACTTC
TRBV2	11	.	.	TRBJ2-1	CAGARDYEQFF	TGTGCGGGGGCCAGGGACTATGAGCAGTTCTTC
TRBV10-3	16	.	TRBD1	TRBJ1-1	CAISELWDSMNTEAFF	TGTGCCATCAGTGAGCTATGGGACAGCATGAACACTGAAGCTTTCTTT
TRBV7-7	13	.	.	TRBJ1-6	CASSLVADSPLHF	TGTGCCAGCAGCTTAGTTGCCGATTCACCCCTCCACTTT
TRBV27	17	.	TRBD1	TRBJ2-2	CASSSRDRGWNTGELFF	TGTGCCAGCAGTTCCCGGGACAGGGGATGGAATACCGGGGAGCTGTTTTTT
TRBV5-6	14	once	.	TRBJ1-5	CASSLVGSNQPQHF	TGTGCCAGCAGCTTGGTTGGGAGCAATCAGCCCCAGCATTTT
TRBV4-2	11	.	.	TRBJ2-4	CASSQDRQQYF	TGTGCCAGCAGCCAAGATAGACAGCAGTACTTC
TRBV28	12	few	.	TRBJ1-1	CASDRSNTEAFF	TGTGCCAGCGACAGATCGAACACTGAAGCTTTCTTT
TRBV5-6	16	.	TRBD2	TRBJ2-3	CASSLPSGGPTDTQYF	TGTGCCAGCAGCTTGCCTAGCGGGGGGCCCACAGATACGCAGTATTTT
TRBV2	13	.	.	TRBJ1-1	CASSEPGMAEAFF	TGTGCCAGCAGTGAGCCGGGGATGGCTGAAGCTTTCTTT
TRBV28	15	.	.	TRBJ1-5	CASSPTGLGNQPQHF	TGTGCCAGCAGCCCGACGGGACTGGGCAATCAGCCCCAGCATTTT
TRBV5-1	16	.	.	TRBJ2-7	CASSLALNLGRYEQYF	TGCGCCAGCAGCTTGGCACTAAATTTAGGGAGGTACGAGCAGTACTTC
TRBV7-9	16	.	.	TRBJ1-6	CASSLGTAGYNSPLHF	TGTGCCAGCAGCTTGGGGACGGCAGGCTATAATTCACCCCTCCACTTT
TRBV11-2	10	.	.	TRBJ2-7	CASSLESLTF	TGTGCCAGCAGCTTAGAATCACTTACCTTC
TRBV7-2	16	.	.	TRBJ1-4	CASSESNRATNEKLFF	TGTGCCAGCAGCGAGAGCAACAGAGCAACTAATGAAAAACTGTTTTTT
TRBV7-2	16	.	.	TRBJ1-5	CASSVQPGQPSQPQHF	TGTGCCAGCAGCGTTCAGCCCGGACAACCGTCTCAGCCCCAGCATTTT
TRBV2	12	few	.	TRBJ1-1	CASCWRNTEAFF	TGTGCCAGCTGTTGGAGGAACACTGAAGCTTTCTTT
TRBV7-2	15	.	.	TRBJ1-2	CASSYGQLGVYGYTF	TGTGCCAGCAGCTACGGACAGTTGGGAGTCTATGGCTACACCTTC
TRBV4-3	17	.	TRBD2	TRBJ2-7	CASSQTTTSGFPYEQYF	TGCGCCAGCAGCCAAACAACTACTAGCGGCTTCCCCTACGAGCAGTACTTC
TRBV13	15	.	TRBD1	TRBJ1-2	CASSPRDRGYYGYTF	TGTGCCAGCAGCCCCCGGGACAGGGGATACTATGGCTACACCTTC
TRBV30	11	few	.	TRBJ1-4	CAWSKDSKLFF	TGTGCCTGGAGCAAAGACTCGAAACTGTTTTTT
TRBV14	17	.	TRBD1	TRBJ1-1	CASSRTGGARLNTEAFF	TGTGCCAGCAGCCGGACAGGGGGCGCGAGACTGAACACTGAAGCTTTCTTT
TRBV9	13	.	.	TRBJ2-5	CASSPTYRETQYF	TGTGCCAGCAGCCCCACGTATCGAGAGACCCAGTACTTC
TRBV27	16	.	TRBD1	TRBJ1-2	CASSFSRGGAGYGYTF	TGTGCCAGCAGTTTCAGCCGAGGGGGCGCGGGCTATGGCTACACCTTC
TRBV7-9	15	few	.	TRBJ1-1	CASSSRGVYNTEAFF	TGTGCCAGCAGCTCCCGTGGGGTCTATAACACTGAAGCTTTCTTT
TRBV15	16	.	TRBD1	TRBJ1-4	CATSRDSGGDGEKLFF	TGTGCCACCAGCAGAGATTCAGGGGGCGACGGAGAAAAACTGTTTTTT
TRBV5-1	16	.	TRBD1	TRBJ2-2	CASSAPTGIHTGELFF	TGCGCCAGCAGCGCCCCGACAGGGATTCACACCGGGGAGCTGTTTTTT
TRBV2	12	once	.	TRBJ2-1	CASTGPYNEQFF	TGTGCCAGCACTGGACCTTACAATGAGCAGTTCTTC